A selection of T cell receptor beta chains follows, all from one sample in a study of CD8+CD57+ T cells in acquired aplastic anemia. MiXCR was run by TCRdb on the reads, yielding one entry per CDR3 protein. Among about 190,000 distinct CDR3 sequences listed, nearly 50% were seen once. Material: sorted CD4+, CD8+, or CD8+CD57+ T cells (not recorded which) from PBMCs. The receptors here all came from a human donor with aplastic anemia. CDR3s include the opening cysteine and the closing phenylalanine or tryptophan. D genes are given only for firm matches. Clone sizes are given selectively: once, few, many, or a class where the clone is expanded.

v_gene	j_gene	d_gene	abundance	CDR3aa	CDR3nt
TRBV20-1	TRBJ2-7	-	-	CSATTPPTYEQYF	TGCAGTGCTACCACCCCCCCTACCTACGAGCAGTACTTC
TRBV10-3	TRBJ1-5	TRBD1	-	CAIKGTDDNQPQHF	TGTGCCATCAAGGGGACAGACGACAATCAGCCCCAGCATTTT
TRBV12-3/TRBV12-4	TRBJ2-5	-	many	CASSFTRGVGETQYF	TGTGCCAGCAGTTTTACCAGGGGAGTGGGAGAGACCCAGTACTTC
TRBV15	TRBJ1-6	-	-	CATSREGTGDSPLHF	TGTGCCACCAGCAGAGAGGGAACCGGGGATTCACCCCTCCACTTT
TRBV24-1	TRBJ1-2	TRBD1	-	CATSDRTGDGYTF	TGTGCCACCAGTGACCGGACAGGGGATGGCTACACCTTC
TRBV6-1	TRBJ1-1	TRBD1	many	CASIGQANTEAFF	TGTGCCAGCATCGGACAGGCGAACACTGAAGCTTTCTTT
TRBV2	TRBJ2-3	-	few	CASSVARFTQYF	TGTGCCAGCAGTGTTGCGAGGTTTACGCAGTATTTT
TRBV15	TRBJ2-7	-	few	CATTRAVSGYEQYF	TGTGCCACCACCCGGGCGGTTAGCGGCTACGAGCAGTACTTC
TRBV25-1	TRBJ1-1	TRBD1	-	CASSGDSRTRQAFF	TGTGCCAGCAGTGGGGACAGCCGAACAAGGCAAGCTTTCTTT
TRBV19	TRBJ1-2	-	once	CASSIWGQDGYTF	TGTGCCAGTAGTATTTGGGGGCAGGATGGCTACACCTTC
TRBV7-2	TRBJ1-6	-	-	CASSLAGKGRALHF	TGTGCCAGCAGCTTAGCTGGGAAGGGGCGAGCCCTCCACTTT
TRBV7-9	TRBJ1-3	-	many	CASSFEVGNTIYF	TGTGCCAGCAGCTTTGAGGTGGGAAACACCATATATTTT
TRBV24-1	TRBJ2-7	-	many	CATSATVYEQYF	TGTGCCACCAGTGCTACCGTCTACGAGCAGTACTTC
TRBV20-1	TRBJ2-7	TRBD2	many	CSASGTSGRGHMEQYF	TGCAGTGCTAGCGGGACTAGCGGGAGGGGGCATATGGAGCAGTACTTC
TRBV30	TRBJ2-7	-	many	CAWSVQGINEQYF	TGTGCCTGGAGTGTACAAGGAATCAACGAGCAGTACTTC
TRBV2	TRBJ2-7	-	few	CASSEAASNEQYF	TGTGCCAGCAGTGAGGCGGCGAGCAACGAGCAGTACTTC
TRBV15	TRBJ1-1	TRBD1	few	CATSQRQGGTEAFF	TGTGCCACCAGCCAACGACAGGGAGGGACTGAAGCTTTCTTT
TRBV2	TRBJ2-5	-	many	CASSGATPEGTQYF	TGTGCCAGCAGTGGGGCGACGCCAGAGGGAACCCAGTACTTC
TRBV30	TRBJ2-7	-	many	CAWSVGGDEQYF	TGTGCCTGGAGTGTAGGGGGGGACGAGCAGTACTTC
TRBV9	TRBJ1-3	-	-	CASSVDRQGNTIYF	TGTGCCAGCAGCGTAGACAGGCAAGGAAACACCATATATTTT
TRBV10-3	TRBJ2-7	TRBD2	many	CAISLAGAYEQYF	TGTGCCATCAGCCTAGCGGGGGCCTACGAGCAGTACTTC
TRBV10-3	TRBJ2-2	TRBD2	-	CAIREAGAGTGELFF	TGTGCCATCAGAGAAGCGGGAGCGGGTACCGGGGAGCTGTTTTTT
TRBV7-9	TRBJ2-5	-	-	CASSLGTVQETQYF	TGTGCCAGCAGCTTAGGCACAGTTCAAGAGACCCAGTACTTC
TRBV7-9	TRBJ2-3	-	-	CACSPGHLTDTQYF	TGTGCCTGCAGCCCCGGACACCTCACAGATACGCAGTATTTT
TRBV20-1	TRBJ2-2	TRBD1	-	CNAPGQGDFGELFF	TGCAATGCCCCGGGACAGGGTGATTTCGGGGAGCTGTTTTTT
TRBV2	TRBJ2-2	-	many	CASSGENTGELFF	TGTGCCAGCTCGGGGGAAAACACCGGGGAGCTGTTTTTT
TRBV11-2	TRBJ2-3	TRBD1	-	CASSRPRDRVSTDTQYF	TGTGCCAGTAGTCGCCCACGAGACAGGGTTAGCACAGATACGCAGTATTTT
TRBV7-3	TRBJ1-1	-	-	CASREDTTEAFF	TGTGCCAGCAGGGAAGACACTACTGAAGCTTTCTTT
TRBV25-1	TRBJ2-7	TRBD1	few	CASRTGSYEQYF	TGTGCCAGCCGGACAGGGAGCTACGAGCAGTACTTC
TRBV24-1	TRBJ2-7	TRBD1	-	CATSDGPGQAWNEQYF	TGTGCCACCAGTGATGGCCCGGGACAGGCTTGGAACGAGCAGTACTTC
TRBV20-1	TRBJ2-7	TRBD2	-	CSARDYLGRGGPYEQYF	TGCAGTGCTAGGGATTACCTGGGCCGCGGGGGGCCCTACGAGCAGTACTTC
TRBV11-3	TRBJ2-2	-	-	CASSLDMSAELFF	TGTGCCAGCAGCTTAGACATGTCCGCGGAGCTGTTTTTT
TRBV19	TRBJ2-1	TRBD2	many	CASSIRAGTSGRGDEQFF	TGTGCCAGTAGTATAAGGGCCGGGACTAGCGGGAGGGGCGATGAGCAGTTCTTC
TRBV19	TRBJ1-5	TRBD1	-	CASSRDRYNQPQHF	TGTGCCAGTAGCCGGGACAGGTACAATCAGCCCCAGCATTTT
TRBV5-8	TRBJ2-7	TRBD1	-	CASSSGQAGNEQYF	TGTGCCAGCAGCTCGGGACAGGCTGGGAACGAGCAGTACTTC
TRBV7-9	TRBJ2-7	-	many	CASSLDPSSSYEQYF	TGTGCCAGCAGCTTAGATCCTTCTAGCTCCTACGAGCAGTACTTC
TRBV25-1	TRBJ2-7	TRBD1	-	CASSFFHGQGLYEQYF	TGCGCCAGCAGCTTTTTTCACGGACAGGGCCTCTACGAGCAGTACTTC
TRBV11-3	TRBJ1-2	-	many	CASSPLRTFLRGYTF	TGTGCCAGCAGCCCATTGAGGACCTTCCTGAGGGGCTACACCTTC
TRBV24-1	TRBJ1-2	TRBD1	-	CATSDGTGARGYTF	TGTGCCACCAGTGATGGGACAGGGGCGCGGGGCTACACCTTC
TRBV6-1	TRBJ1-1	-	many	CASTTPGGTEAFF	TGTGCCAGCACCACCCCCGGGGGCACTGAAGCTTTCTTT
TRBV2	TRBJ2-7	-	-	CASNPPTGYEQYF	TGTGCCAGCAACCCCCCGACGGGCTACGAGCAGTACTTC
TRBV10-3	TRBJ1-2	-	-	CASSASATTLTDGYTF	TGTGCCAGCAGTGCTTCCGCGACTACCCTAACTGATGGCTACACCTTC
TRBV20-1	TRBJ2-3	-	-	CSARHFFGTDTQYF	TGCAGTGCTAGGCACTTCTTCGGCACAGATACGCAGTATTTT
TRBV15	TRBJ2-1	TRBD1	many	CATSRAGTVTIEQFF	TGTGCCACCAGCAGAGCTGGGACAGTGACCATCGAGCAGTTCTTC
TRBV20-1	TRBJ1-6	-	-	CSAGVVGRVGGDSPLHF	TGCAGTGCGGGGGTTGTGGGGCGTGTTGGAGGGGATTCACCCCTCCACTTT
TRBV14	TRBJ1-1	-	many	CASSQSIGTVYTEAFF	TGTGCCAGCAGCCAAAGTATCGGCACGGTATACACTGAAGCTTTCTTT
TRBV15	TRBJ2-5	TRBD2	many	CATSRVAGEGTQYF	TGTGCCACCAGCAGAGTAGCGGGAGAGGGGACCCAGTACTTC
TRBV2	TRBJ1-5	-	-	CASSREAGNQPQHF	TGTGCCAGCAGCCGCGAGGCGGGCAATCAGCCCCAGCATTTT
TRBV19	TRBJ1-5	TRBD1	-	CASSFGDSPNQPQHF	TGTGCCAGCAGCTTCGGGGACAGCCCCAATCAACCCCAGCATTTT
TRBV3-1	TRBJ2-1	TRBD1	few	CASSLRDRFDNEQFF	TGTGCCAGCAGCCTCCGGGACAGGTTTGACAATGAGCAGTTCTTC
TRBV4-2	TRBJ2-1	TRBD2	few	CASSQPGLAGGISYNEQFF	TGTGCCAGCAGCCAACCGGGACTAGCGGGAGGGATCTCCTACAATGAGCAGTTCTTC
TRBV2	TRBJ1-5	TRBD1	-	CASYRGGSGNQPQHF	TGTGCCAGTTACAGGGGCGGGAGTGGAAATCAGCCCCAGCATTTT
TRBV20-1	TRBJ1-1	-	many	CSAPTGKPEAFF	TGCAGTGCTCCTACAGGGAAACCTGAAGCTTTCTTT
TRBV12-3/TRBV12-4	TRBJ2-6	-	-	CASSTLPGPSRSGANVLTF	TGTGCCAGCAGCACTCTCCCGGGACCCTCGAGGTCTGGGGCCAACGTCCTGACTTTC
TRBV20-1	TRBJ1-6	-	once	CSARGDKGTSPLHF	TGCAGTGCTAGGGGGGACAAGGGTACTTCACCCCTCCACTTT
TRBV2	TRBJ2-7	-	-	CASSDPGRATYEQYF	TGTGCCAGCTCAGACCCGGGACGTGCCACCTACGAGCAGTACTTC
TRBV6-4	TRBJ2-3	TRBD2	-	CASSEGSGGTDTQYF	TGTGCCAGCAGTGAGGGTAGCGGGGGCACAGATACGCAGTATTTT
TRBV7-6	TRBJ2-7	TRBD2	-	CASSLAAGLAYEQYF	TGTGCCAGCAGCTTAGCCGCCGGACTAGCGTACGAGCAGTACTTC